Listed below are T cell receptor beta chains from one sample, sequenced in a study of T cell changes during pregnancy in multiple sclerosis. Libraries were prepared by immunoSEQ multiplex PCR; TCRdb keeps only in-frame clonotypes and omits some of them. The data show 25,000 to 35,000 clones, approximately 92% seen once. The material was CD8+ T cells from peripheral blood mononuclear cells, obtained in the second trimester of pregnancy. The origin of the receptors is a female donor with multiple sclerosis, enrolled in a pregnancy study. Both conserved end residues are part of each CDR3. A D gene is named only where the DNA matches it firmly. Size is omitted from some rows. Given values are once, few, many or a class for expanded clones.

V gene	clone size	D gene	J gene	CDR3 protein	CDR3 DNA
TRBV27	-	-	TRBJ1-6	CASKEGVSPLHF	TGTGCCAGCAAAGAGGGAGTATCACCCCTCCACTTT
TRBV9	-	-	TRBJ1-1	CASSELQGVFTEAFF	TGTGCCAGCAGCGAATTACAGGGAGTATTCACTGAAGCTTTCTTT
TRBV7-6	-	-	TRBJ2-7	CASSLVQATPYEQYF	TGTGCCAGCAGCTTAGTACAGGCCACTCCTTACGAGCAGTACTTC
TRBV15	-	-	TRBJ1-5	CATSTIMDRGSQHF	TGTGCCACCAGCACCATAATGGACCGAGGGTCCCAGCATTTT
TRBV4-2	once	-	TRBJ2-1	CASSQVLYNEQFF	TGTGCCAGCAGCCAAGTTCTTTACAATGAGCAGTTCTTC
TRBV27	-	TRBD1	TRBJ1-2	CASSLSRGDGYTF	TGTGCCAGCAGTCTAAGCAGGGGGGATGGCTACACCTTC
TRBV6-6	-	TRBD2	TRBJ2-1	CASSPPGLAGGNEQFF	TGTGCCAGCAGCCCACCGGGACTAGCGGGGGGAAATGAGCAGTTCTTC
TRBV5-1	-	TRBD1	TRBJ1-2	CASSLEEGANRGYTF	TGCGCCAGCAGCTTGGAGGAGGGGGCGAACCGCGGCTACACCTTC
TRBV7-8	-	-	TRBJ1-2	CASSLVPAGRSLGYTF	TGTGCCAGCAGCTTAGTCCCAGCCGGAAGGAGTCTAGGCTACACCTTC
TRBV11-2	-	-	TRBJ2-7	CASSLGANEQYF	TGTGCCAGCAGCTTAGGGGCCAACGAGCAGTACTTC
TRBV27	-	-	TRBJ1-5	CASSLYGRGNQPQHF	TGTGCCAGCAGTTTATACGGCCGGGGGAACCAGCCCCAGCATTTT
TRBV11-2	-	TRBD2	TRBJ2-3	CASSLNRLATTDTQYF	TGTGCCAGCAGCTTAAATAGACTAGCGACCACAGATACGCAGTATTTT
TRBV6-1	-	TRBD2	TRBJ2-1	CAGRTSGFYNEQFF	TGTGCCGGTCGGACTAGCGGGTTCTACAATGAGCAGTTCTTC
TRBV7-9	-	TRBD1	TRBJ1-1	CASSSRGRYTEAFF	TGTGCCAGCAGCTCCAGGGGGAGATACACTGAAGCTTTCTTT
TRBV20-1	-	-	TRBJ1-1	CSVGGETEAFF	TGCAGTGTAGGGGGAGAGACTGAAGCTTTCTTT
TRBV5-6	once	-	TRBJ2-7	CASSFPTENLREQYF	TGTGCCAGCAGCTTTCCGACAGAGAACCTTAGAGAGCAGTACTTC
TRBV11-2	-	-	TRBJ1-3	CASSFGGGLGNTIYF	TGTGCCAGCAGCTTCGGGGGGGGGCTTGGAAACACCATATATTTT
TRBV27	once	-	TRBJ1-5	CASSLSSNQPQHF	TGTGCCAGCAGTTTAAGCAGCAATCAGCCCCAGCATTTT
TRBV28	-	-	TRBJ2-2	CASSTRQESNTGELFF	TGTGCCAGCAGTACACGACAGGAATCGAACACCGGGGAGCTGTTTTTT
TRBV7-9	-	-	TRBJ2-7	CASSLNSRLYEQYF	TGTGCCAGCAGCTTGAATAGCAGACTCTACGAGCAGTACTTC
TRBV6-1	-	TRBD1	TRBJ2-7	CASSDRSPDRGPSYEQYF	TGTGCCAGCAGTGATCGCTCTCCTGACAGGGGGCCCTCCTACGAGCAGTACTTC
TRBV4-1	once	TRBD1	TRBJ1-6	CASSQSGTGVDSPLHF	TGCGCCAGCAGCCAGAGCGGGACAGGGGTAGATTCACCCCTCCACTTT
TRBV7-6	-	-	TRBJ2-3	CASSPSRVAQDTQYF	TGTGCCAGCAGCCCCTCCCGCGTTGCCCAAGATACGCAGTATTTT
TRBV5-4	once	TRBD2	TRBJ2-3	CASSLGREADTQYF	TGTGCCAGCAGCTTGGGGCGGGAGGCAGATACGCAGTATTTT
TRBV27	few	-	TRBJ1-4	CASGRLGVGEKLFF	TGTGCCAGTGGGAGGCTTGGGGTAGGGGAAAAACTGTTTTTT
TRBV6-5	-	-	TRBJ1-6	CASTKADNSPLHF	TGTGCCAGCACCAAAGCCGATAATTCACCCCTCCACTTT
TRBV13	once	TRBD2	TRBJ2-3	CASSPDSGRVNTQYF	TGTGCCAGCAGCCCTGATAGCGGGAGGGTGAATACGCAGTATTTT
TRBV9	-	-	TRBJ1-5	CASSPGQSNQPQHF	TGTGCCAGCAGCCCCGGACAGAGTAATCAGCCCCAGCATTTT
TRBV13	-	-	TRBJ2-2	CASRRGTGELFF	TGTGCCAGCAGGAGGGGGACCGGGGAGCTGTTTTTT
TRBV6-1	-	TRBD1	TRBJ2-7	CASSEFSGTGIDEQYF	TGTGCCAGCAGTGAATTTTCCGGGACAGGGATCGACGAGCAGTACTTC
TRBV27	-	-	TRBJ1-1	CASSGYREAFF	TGTGCCAGCAGTGGTTACCGAGAGGCTTTCTTT
TRBV7-9	once	-	TRBJ2-2	CASSLFPGAHTGELFF	TGTGCCAGCAGCTTATTTCCAGGGGCGCACACCGGGGAGCTGTTTTTT
TRBV5-5	once	-	TRBJ2-1	CASSPRVRSYNEQFF	TGTGCCAGCAGCCCCCGGGTCCGCTCCTACAATGAGCAGTTCTTC
TRBV19	-	-	TRBJ2-3	CAGWDYRVIADTQYF	TGTGCCGGGTGGGATTACAGGGTAATTGCAGATACGCAGTATTTT
TRBV25-1	once	-	TRBJ2-3	CASSDPGLTDTQYF	TGTGCCAGCAGTGACCCGGGACTCACAGATACGCAGTATTTT
TRBV7-2	once	-	TRBJ1-5	CASSLNSRNQPQHF	TGTGCCAGCAGCTTAAATTCCAGGAATCAGCCCCAGCATTTT
TRBV6-5	-	TRBD2	TRBJ2-5	CASSFSGSQETQYF	TGTGCCAGCAGTTTTAGCGGGAGCCAAGAGACCCAGTACTTC
TRBV4-1	-	-	TRBJ1-6	CASSPKGDHSSPLHF	TGCGCCAGCAGCCCCAAGGGGGATCACAGTTCACCCCTCCACTTT
TRBV7-9	-	TRBD2	TRBJ2-1	CASSSSGLAADEQFF	TGTGCCAGCAGCTCCTCAGGACTAGCGGCCGATGAGCAGTTCTTC
TRBV27	-	-	TRBJ2-7	CASRDRENPYEQYF	TGTGCCAGCCGGGATAGGGAGAATCCCTACGAGCAGTACTTC
TRBV7-8	-	-	TRBJ2-1	CASSLGAGRRNEQFF	TGTGCCAGCAGCTTAGGAGCAGGGCGTCGCAATGAGCAGTTCTTC
TRBV7-9	-	-	TRBJ2-1	CASSPPGTPGDEQFF	TGTGCCAGCAGCCCCCCCGGGACTCCCGGGGATGAGCAGTTCTTC
TRBV28	-	TRBD2	TRBJ2-3	CASSQLAGDTDTQYF	TGTGCCAGCAGCCAACTAGCGGGAGACACAGATACGCAGTATTTT
TRBV7-9	-	TRBD1	TRBJ1-2	CASSLATGVFYGYTF	TGTGCCAGCAGCTTAGCGACAGGGGTCTTCTATGGCTACACCTTC
TRBV7-2	-	TRBD2	TRBJ2-7	CASSPSSGGTHEQYF	TGTGCCAGCAGCCCCTCTAGCGGGGGCACTCACGAGCAGTACTTC
TRBV7-9	-	-	TRBJ2-1	CASSPYRFSRGSYNEQFF	TGTGCCAGCAGCCCATACCGATTTAGCAGGGGTTCCTACAATGAGCAGTTCTTC
TRBV4-1	-	-	TRBJ2-5	CASSQEGTGSIGETQYF	TGCGCCAGCAGCCAAGAGGGTACAGGGTCGATTGGAGAGACCCAGTACTTC